The T cell receptor beta chain under discussion was sequenced for a study of vaccination and CD4 T cells after COVID-19. Details on this clonotype: What it recognizes is unknown.

Documented treatment: roughly 10-day PBMC culture with coronavirus spike peptide pools or control peptides (ViraFEST assay). With the Oncomine TCR Beta short-read assay, DNA from cultured CD4+ T cells was sequenced. TCRdb reprocessed the PCR reads with MiXCR, giving one entry per CDR3 protein. This table holds about 20,000 distinct CDR3 sequences, 60% found once. The sequence came from a human donor who had recovered from COVID-19. The sequences come from CD4+ T cells from blood, cultured in vitro, collected after SARS-CoV-2 vaccination.

This CDR3 is CASSPWTGDGYTF. The CDR3 nucleotides read TGTGCCAGCAGTCCCTGGACAGGGGATGGCTACACCTTC. The chain recombines TRBV28 with TRBJ1-2; 9 nucleotides align to TRBD1. Per the germline V gene, CDR1 is MDHEN and CDR2 is SYDVKM. The V and J ends lost 5 bases and 6 bases, in that order; junction bases with no gene match: 4. CDR3 length equals 13 residues.